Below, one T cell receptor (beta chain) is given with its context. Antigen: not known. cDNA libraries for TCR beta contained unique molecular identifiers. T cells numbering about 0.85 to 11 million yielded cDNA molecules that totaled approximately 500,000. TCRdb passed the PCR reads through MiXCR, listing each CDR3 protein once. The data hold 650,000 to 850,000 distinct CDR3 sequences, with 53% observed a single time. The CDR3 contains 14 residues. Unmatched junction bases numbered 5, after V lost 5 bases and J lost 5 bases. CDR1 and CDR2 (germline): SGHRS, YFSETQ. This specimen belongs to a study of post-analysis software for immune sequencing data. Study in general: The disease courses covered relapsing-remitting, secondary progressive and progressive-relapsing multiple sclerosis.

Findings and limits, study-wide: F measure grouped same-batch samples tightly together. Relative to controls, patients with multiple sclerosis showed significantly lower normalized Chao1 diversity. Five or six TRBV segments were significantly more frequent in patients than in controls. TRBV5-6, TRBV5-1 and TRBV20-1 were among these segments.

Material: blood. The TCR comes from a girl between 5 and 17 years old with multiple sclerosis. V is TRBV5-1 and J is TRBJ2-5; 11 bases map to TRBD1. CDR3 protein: CASRGQGARETQYF. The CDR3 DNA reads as TGCGCCAGCAGAGGACAGGGGGCGCGGGAGACCCAGTACTTC.